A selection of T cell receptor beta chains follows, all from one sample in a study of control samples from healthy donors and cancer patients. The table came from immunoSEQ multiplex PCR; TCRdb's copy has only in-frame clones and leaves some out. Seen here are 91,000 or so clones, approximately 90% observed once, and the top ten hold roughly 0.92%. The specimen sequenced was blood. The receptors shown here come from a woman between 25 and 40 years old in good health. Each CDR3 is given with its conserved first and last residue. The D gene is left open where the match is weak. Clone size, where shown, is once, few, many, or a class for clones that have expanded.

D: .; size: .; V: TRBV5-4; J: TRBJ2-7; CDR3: CASSLARRGEQYF; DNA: TGTGCCAGCAGCTTGGCACGCAGGGGCGAACAGTACTTC
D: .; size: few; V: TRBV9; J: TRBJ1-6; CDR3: CASSVTTGLNSPLHF; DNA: TGTGCCAGCAGCGTGACGACGGGTCTTAATTCACCCCTCCACTTT
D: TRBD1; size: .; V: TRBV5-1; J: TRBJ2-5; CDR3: CASSWQPGQGGMAQYF; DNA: TGCGCCAGCAGCTGGCAACCGGGACAGGGGGGGATGGCCCAGTACTTC
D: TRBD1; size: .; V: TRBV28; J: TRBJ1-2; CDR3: CASITGATFGYTF; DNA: TGTGCCAGCATTACAGGGGCCACGTTCGGCTACACCTTC
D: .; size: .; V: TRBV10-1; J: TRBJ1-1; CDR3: CASSESRVNTEAFF; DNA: TGCGCCAGCAGTGAATCTAGAGTGAACACTGAAGCTTTCTTT
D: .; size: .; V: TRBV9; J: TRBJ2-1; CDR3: CASSVWGQSSYNEQFF; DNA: TGTGCCAGCAGCGTGTGGGGCCAAAGCTCCTACAATGAGCAGTTCTTC
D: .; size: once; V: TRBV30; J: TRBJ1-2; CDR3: CAWSLTGGGGGYTF; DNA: TGTGCCTGGAGTTTGACCGGGGGGGGTGGGGGCTACACCTTC
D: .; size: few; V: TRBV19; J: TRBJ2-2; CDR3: CASSMAGITGELFF; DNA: TGTGCCAGTAGTATGGCAGGGATCACCGGGGAGCTGTTTTTT
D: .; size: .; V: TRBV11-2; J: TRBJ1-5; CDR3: CASSLDNQPQHF; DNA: TGTGCCAGCAGCTTAGATAATCAGCCCCAGCATTTT
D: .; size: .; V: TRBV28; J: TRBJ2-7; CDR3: CASSLTGPRYEQYF; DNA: TGTGCCAGCAGTTTGACCGGGCCACGATACGAGCAGTACTTC
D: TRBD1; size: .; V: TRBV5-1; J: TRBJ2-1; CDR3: CASSPTGGDEQFF; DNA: TGCGCCAGCAGTCCTACAGGGGGAGATGAGCAGTTCTTC
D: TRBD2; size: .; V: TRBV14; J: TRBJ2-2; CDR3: CASSPRFLAGGAGELFF; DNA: TGTGCCAGCAGCCCGCGATTCCTAGCGGGGGGTGCCGGGGAGCTGTTTTTT
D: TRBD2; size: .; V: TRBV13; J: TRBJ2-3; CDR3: CASSTSTSGGRFSTDTQYF; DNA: TGTGCCAGCAGCACCTCAACTAGCGGGGGGCGATTTAGCACAGATACGCAGTATTTT
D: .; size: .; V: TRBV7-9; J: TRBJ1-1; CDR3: CASSLATGTEAFF; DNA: TGTGCCAGCAGCTTAGCGACGGGGACTGAAGCTTTCTTT
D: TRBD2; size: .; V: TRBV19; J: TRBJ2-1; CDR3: CASSIQAGGRHEQFF; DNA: TGTGCCAGTAGTATACAAGCGGGGGGGCGCCATGAGCAGTTCTTC
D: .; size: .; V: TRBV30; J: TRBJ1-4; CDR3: CAWSVQTRRLFF; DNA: TGTGCCTGGAGTGTACAGACACGACGTCTGTTTTTT
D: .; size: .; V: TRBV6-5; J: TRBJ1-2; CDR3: CASSYGHSYGYTF; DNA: TGTGCCAGCAGTTATGGACATAGCTATGGCTACACCTTC
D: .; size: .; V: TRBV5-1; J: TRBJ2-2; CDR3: CAGSPGNTGELFF; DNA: TGCGCCGGATCACCAGGAAACACCGGGGAGCTGTTTTTT
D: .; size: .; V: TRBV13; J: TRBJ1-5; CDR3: CASSLRAQGSNQPQHF; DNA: TGTGCCAGCAGCTTACGAGCCCAGGGTAGCAATCAGCCCCAGCATTTT
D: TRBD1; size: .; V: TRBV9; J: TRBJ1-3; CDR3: CASSKQGASGNTIYF; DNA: TGTGCCAGCAGCAAGCAGGGGGCCTCTGGAAACACCATATATTTT
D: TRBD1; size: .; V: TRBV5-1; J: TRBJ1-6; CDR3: CASSLGGTGRHSPLHF; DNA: TGCGCCAGCAGCTTGGGTGGGACAGGGCGGCATTCACCCCTCCACTTT
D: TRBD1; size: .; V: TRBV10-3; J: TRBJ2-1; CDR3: CAILTGGDEQFF; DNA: TGTGCCATCTTAACAGGGGGCGATGAGCAGTTCTTC
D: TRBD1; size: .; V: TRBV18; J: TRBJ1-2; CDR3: CASSPDRVWGYTF; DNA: TGTGCCAGCTCCCCGGACAGGGTTTGGGGCTACACCTTC
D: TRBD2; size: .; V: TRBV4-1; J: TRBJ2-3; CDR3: CASSEGPSGGAPDTQYF; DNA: TGCGCCAGCAGCGAGGGACCTAGCGGGGGGGCCCCAGATACGCAGTATTTT
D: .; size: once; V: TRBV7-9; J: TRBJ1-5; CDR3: CASSLMRDQPQHF; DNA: TGTGCCAGCAGCTTAATGCGGGATCAGCCCCAGCATTTT
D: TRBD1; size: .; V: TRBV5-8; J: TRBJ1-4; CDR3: CASSIGTVPNEKLFF; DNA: TGTGCCAGCAGCATCGGGACAGTCCCTAATGAAAAACTGTTTTTT
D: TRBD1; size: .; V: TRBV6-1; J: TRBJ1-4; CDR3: CASSETGGDEKLFF; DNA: TGTGCCAGCAGTGAAACAGGGGGGGATGAAAAACTGTTTTTT
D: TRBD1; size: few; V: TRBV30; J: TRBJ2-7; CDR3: CARDSRSGEQYF; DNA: TGTGCCCGGGACAGCCGATCGGGCGAGCAGTACTTC
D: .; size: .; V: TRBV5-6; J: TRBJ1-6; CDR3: CASSLERKYNSPLHF; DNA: TGTGCCAGCAGCTTGGAACGGAAATATAATTCACCCCTCCACTTT
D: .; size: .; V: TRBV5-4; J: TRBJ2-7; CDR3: CASSLGRGRKYEQYF; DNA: TGTGCCAGCAGCTTGGGGCGGGGGCGGAAATACGAGCAGTACTTC
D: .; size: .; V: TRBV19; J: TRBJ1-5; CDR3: CASMGKNQPQHF; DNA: TGTGCCAGTATGGGCAAAAATCAGCCCCAGCATTTT
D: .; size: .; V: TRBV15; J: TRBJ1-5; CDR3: CATSRVFRGNQPQHF; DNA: TGTGCCACCAGCAGAGTCTTCAGGGGTAATCAGCCCCAGCATTTT
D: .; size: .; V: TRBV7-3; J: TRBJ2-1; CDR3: CASSQKAGNNEQFF; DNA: TGTGCCAGCAGCCAAAAAGCAGGGAACAATGAGCAGTTCTTC
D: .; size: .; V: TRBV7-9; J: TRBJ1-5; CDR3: CASSSASDSRYQPQHF; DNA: TGTGCCAGCAGCTCGGCCTCCGACAGCCGGTATCAGCCCCAGCATTTT
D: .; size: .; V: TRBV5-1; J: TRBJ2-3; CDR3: CASSLLVASTDTQYF; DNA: TGCGCCAGCAGCTTGTTAGTAGCTAGCACAGATACGCAGTATTTT
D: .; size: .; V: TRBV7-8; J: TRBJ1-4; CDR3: CASSQKPRPGNEKLFF; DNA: TGTGCCAGCAGCCAAAAGCCGCGCCCGGGGAATGAAAAACTGTTTTTT
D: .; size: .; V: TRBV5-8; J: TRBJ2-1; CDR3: CASSSDKTGYNEQFF; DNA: TGTGCCAGCAGCTCGGACAAGACAGGATACAATGAGCAGTTCTTC
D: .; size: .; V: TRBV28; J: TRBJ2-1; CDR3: CASRSGGGGNEQFF; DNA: TGTGCCAGCAGATCAGGAGGCGGAGGCAATGAGCAGTTCTTC
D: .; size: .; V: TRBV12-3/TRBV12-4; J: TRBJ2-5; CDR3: CASSLSPQETQYF; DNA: TGTGCCAGCAGTTTGAGCCCCCAAGAGACCCAGTACTTC
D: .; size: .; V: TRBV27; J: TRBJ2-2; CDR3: CASSFRQTNTGELFF; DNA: TGTGCCAGCAGTTTCCGGCAGACGAACACCGGGGAGCTGTTTTTT
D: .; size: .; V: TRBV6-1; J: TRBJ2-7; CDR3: CASSEAPGPYEQYF; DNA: TGTGCCAGCAGTGAAGCACCGGGTCCCTACGAGCAGTACTTC
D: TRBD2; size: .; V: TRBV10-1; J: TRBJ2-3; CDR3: CASSEGGASGRALDTQYF; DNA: TGCGCCAGCAGTGAGGGGGGTGCTAGCGGGAGGGCCCTAGATACGCAGTATTTT
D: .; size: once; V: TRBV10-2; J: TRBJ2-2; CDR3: CASSEDRSNTGELFF; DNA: TGCGCCAGCAGTGAGGACAGGAGCAACACCGGGGAGCTGTTTTTT
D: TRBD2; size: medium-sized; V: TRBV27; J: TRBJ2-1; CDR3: CASSLSGGGAYNEQFF; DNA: TGTGCCAGCAGTTTATCGGGCGGGGGAGCGTACAATGAGCAGTTCTTC
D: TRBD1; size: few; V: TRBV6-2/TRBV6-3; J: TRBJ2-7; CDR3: CASSFNGGQVLFYEQYF; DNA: TGTGCCAGCAGTTTCAATGGGGGACAGGTGCTTTTCTACGAGCAGTACTTC
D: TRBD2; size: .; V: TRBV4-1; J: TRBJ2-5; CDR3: CASSQDKGLAGGRETQYF; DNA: TGCGCCAGCAGCCAAGATAAGGGACTAGCGGGAGGAAGGGAGACCCAGTACTTC
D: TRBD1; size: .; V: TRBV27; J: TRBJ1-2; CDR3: CASSHAGTVYGYTF; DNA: TGTGCCAGCAGTCACGCCGGGACAGTCTATGGCTACACCTTC
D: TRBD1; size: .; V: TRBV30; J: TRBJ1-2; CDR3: CAWRKGQGGSYTF; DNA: TGTGCCTGGAGGAAGGGACAGGGGGGTAGCTACACCTTC
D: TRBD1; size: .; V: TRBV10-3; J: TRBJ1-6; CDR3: CAIRGTGRFSPLHF; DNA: TGTGCCATCAGGGGGACAGGGAGATTTTCACCCCTCCACTTT
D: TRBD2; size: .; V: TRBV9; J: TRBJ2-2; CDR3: CASRAPGLAGGQSGTGELFF; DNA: TGTGCCAGCAGGGCTCCGGGACTAGCGGGGGGACAATCTGGAACCGGGGAGCTGTTTTTT
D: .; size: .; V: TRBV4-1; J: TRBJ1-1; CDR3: CASSQGPRGRTEAFF; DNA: TGCGCCAGCAGCCAAGGACCGCGAGGGAGGACTGAAGCTTTCTTT
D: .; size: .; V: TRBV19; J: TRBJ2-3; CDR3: CASSRLATDTQYF; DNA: TGTGCCAGTAGTAGGCTAGCCACAGATACGCAGTATTTT
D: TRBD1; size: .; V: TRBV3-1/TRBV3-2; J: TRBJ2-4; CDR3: CASSQTRTGWAKNIQYF; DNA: TGTGCCAGCAGCCAGACCCGGACAGGGTGGGCCAAAAACATTCAGTACTTC
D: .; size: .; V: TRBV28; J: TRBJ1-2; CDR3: CASSLRNYGYTF; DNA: TGTGCCAGCAGTTTGCGGAACTATGGCTACACCTTC